These T cell receptor beta chains were read from a single sample in a study of blood T cell repertoires in COVID-19. Method: immunoSEQ multiplex PCR; TCRdb's copy keeps in-frame clones and lacks some. The sample includes just over 150,000 clones, 92% seen only once; the top ten take about 5.3%. Sequencing was carried out using peripheral blood. The receptors stem from a man aged 25 to 40 with COVID-19, enrolled during active disease. Each CDR3 is given with its conserved first and last residue. A D gene is named only where the DNA matches it firmly. Clone size is given for some rows only: seen once, a few or many times, or a class if the clone is expanded.

TRBV20-1	once	-	TRBJ1-2	CSARGVDGYTF	TGCAGTGCTAGAGGTGTAGATGGCTACACCTTC
TRBV5-1	-	-	TRBJ2-5	CASSLDGQGGQETQYF	TGCGCCAGCAGCTTGGACGGCCAGGGGGGCCAAGAGACCCAGTACTTC
TRBV5-1	-	TRBD1	TRBJ2-5	CASSLAFLGTGEETQYF	TGCGCCAGCAGCTTGGCCTTTTTAGGCACAGGGGAAGAGACCCAGTACTTC
TRBV25-1	-	TRBD1	TRBJ2-6	CASSPGTGSSGANVLTF	TGTGCCAGCAGCCCCGGGACAGGATCCTCTGGGGCCAACGTCCTGACTTTC
TRBV7-9	-	-	TRBJ1-1	CASSPQVVNTEAFF	TGTGCCAGCAGCCCGCAGGTGGTGAACACTGAAGCTTTCTTT
TRBV14	medium-sized	-	TRBJ1-2	CASSGLQVFEGYTF	TGTGCCAGCAGCGGACTGCAGGTCTTTGAAGGCTACACCTTC
TRBV27	-	TRBD1	TRBJ2-2	CASSDRGFGGELFF	TGTGCCAGCAGCGACAGGGGGTTCGGCGGGGAGCTGTTTTTT
TRBV6-2/TRBV6-3	-	-	TRBJ2-5	CASSSPDYRGTQYF	TGTGCCAGCAGTTCGCCGGACTACAGGGGGACCCAGTACTTC
TRBV2	-	-	TRBJ1-1	CASSETSGNTEAFF	TGTGCCAGCAGTGAAACAAGCGGGAACACTGAAGCTTTCTTT
TRBV14	-	-	TRBJ2-1	CASSQDLWGASEQFF	TGTGCCAGCAGCCAAGACCTTTGGGGAGCGAGTGAGCAGTTCTTC
TRBV6-6	-	TRBD1	TRBJ1-5	CASREQGYNQPQHF	TGTGCCAGCAGGGAACAGGGGTACAATCAGCCCCAGCATTTT
TRBV7-9	-	-	TRBJ1-1	CASSQAGVNTEAFF	TGTGCCAGCAGTCAGGCGGGGGTGAACACTGAAGCTTTCTTT
TRBV6-2/TRBV6-3	-	-	TRBJ2-2	CASSQPFTGNTGELFF	TGTGCCAGCAGCCAACCTTTCACGGGGAACACCGGGGAGCTGTTTTTT
TRBV5-4	-	-	TRBJ1-1	CASSLQANTEAFF	TGTGCCAGCAGCTTACAGGCCAACACTGAAGCTTTCTTT
TRBV19	-	-	TRBJ2-6	CASSIDHSSSGANVLTF	TGTGCCAGTAGTATAGATCACAGCTCCTCTGGGGCCAACGTCCTGACTTTC
TRBV19	-	-	TRBJ1-3	CASSIDQGMVPGNTIYF	TGTGCCAGTAGTATAGACCAGGGTATGGTGCCTGGAAACACCATATATTTT
TRBV18	-	-	TRBJ1-5	CASSQGRGQPQHF	TGTGCCAGCTCACAGGGGAGGGGGCAGCCCCAGCATTTT
TRBV10-3	-	TRBD2	TRBJ2-1	CAISESRGSSYNEQFF	TGTGCCATCAGTGAGTCGCGGGGGAGCTCCTACAATGAGCAGTTCTTC
TRBV18	-	TRBD1	TRBJ1-6	CASSVGQGALNSPLHF	TGTGCCAGCTCAGTCGGACAGGGGGCCTTAAATTCACCCCTCCACTTT
TRBV5-8	-	TRBD2	TRBJ2-1	CASSKGTSGTDEQFF	TGTGCCAGCAGCAAGGGGACTAGCGGGACCGATGAGCAGTTCTTC
TRBV5-5	-	-	TRBJ1-5	CASSATAANNQPQHF	TGTGCCAGCAGCGCAACCGCGGCTAACAATCAGCCCCAGCATTTT
TRBV5-1	-	-	TRBJ2-3	CASSLTGFTDTQYF	TGCGCCAGCAGCTTGACAGGATTCACAGATACGCAGTATTTT
TRBV5-1	-	-	TRBJ1-1	CASSLQGNPEAFF	TGCGCCAGCAGCCTACAGGGTAATCCTGAAGCTTTCTTT
TRBV5-1	-	-	TRBJ1-1	CASSPPTPGGTEAFF	TGCGCCAGCAGCCCACCTACACCCGGAGGGACTGAAGCTTTCTTT
TRBV7-2	-	TRBD2	TRBJ2-3	CASSLGGGLGGVTQYF	TGTGCCAGCAGCTTAGGGGGGGGACTAGGCGGTGTTACGCAGTATTTT
TRBV3-1/TRBV3-2	-	-	TRBJ2-3	CASSPSADTQYF	TGTGCCAGCAGCCCTTCCGCAGATACGCAGTATTTT
TRBV5-4	-	TRBD2	TRBJ2-1	CASSVRAGVLGNEQFF	TGTGCCAGCAGCGTGCGAGCGGGAGTGTTGGGCAATGAGCAGTTCTTC